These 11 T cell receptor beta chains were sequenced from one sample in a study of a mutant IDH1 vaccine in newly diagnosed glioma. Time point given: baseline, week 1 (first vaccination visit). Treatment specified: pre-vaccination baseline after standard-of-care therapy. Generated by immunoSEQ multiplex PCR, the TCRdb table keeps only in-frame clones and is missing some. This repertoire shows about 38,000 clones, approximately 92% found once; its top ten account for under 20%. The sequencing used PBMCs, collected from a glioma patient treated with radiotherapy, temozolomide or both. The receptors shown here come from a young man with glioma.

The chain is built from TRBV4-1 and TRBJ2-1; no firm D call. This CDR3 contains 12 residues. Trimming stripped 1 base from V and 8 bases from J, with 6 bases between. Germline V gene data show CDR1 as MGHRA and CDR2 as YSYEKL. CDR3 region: CASSQVLDEQFF. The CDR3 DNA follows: TGCGCCAGCAGCCAAGTCTTGGATGAGCAGTTCTTC.

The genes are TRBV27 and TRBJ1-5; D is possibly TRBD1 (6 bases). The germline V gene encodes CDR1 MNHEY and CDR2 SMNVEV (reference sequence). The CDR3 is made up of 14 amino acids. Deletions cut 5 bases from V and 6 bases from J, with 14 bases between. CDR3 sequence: CASSTTGWGQPQHF. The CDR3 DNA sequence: TGTGCCAGCAGTACCACAGGGTGGGGTCAGCCCCAGCATTTT.

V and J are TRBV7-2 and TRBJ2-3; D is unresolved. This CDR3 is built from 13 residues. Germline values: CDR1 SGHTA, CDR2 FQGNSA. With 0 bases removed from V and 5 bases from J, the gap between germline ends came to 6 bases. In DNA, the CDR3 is TGTGCCAGCAGCTTAGCTGCATTAGATACGCAGTATTTT. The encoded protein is CASSLAALDTQYF.

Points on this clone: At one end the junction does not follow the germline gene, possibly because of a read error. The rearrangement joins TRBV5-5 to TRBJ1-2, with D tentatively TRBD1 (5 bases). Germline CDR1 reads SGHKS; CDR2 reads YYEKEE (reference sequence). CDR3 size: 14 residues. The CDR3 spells CASSLRRGNFGYTF. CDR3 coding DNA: TGTGCCAGCAGCTTGAGAAGGGGTAACTTTGGCTACACCTTC.

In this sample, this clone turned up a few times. Written as DNA, the CDR3 is TGTGCCACCGGCCCCTCTCAAGAGACCCAGTACTTC. As protein: CATGPSQETQYF. This sequence joins TRBV27 and TRBJ2-5; D remains unclear. CDR3 size: 12 residues. The germline V and J ends were trimmed by 10 bases and 2 bases, with 11 bases remaining between them. CDR1 is MNHEY and CDR2 is SMNVEV in the germline V gene (reference sequence).

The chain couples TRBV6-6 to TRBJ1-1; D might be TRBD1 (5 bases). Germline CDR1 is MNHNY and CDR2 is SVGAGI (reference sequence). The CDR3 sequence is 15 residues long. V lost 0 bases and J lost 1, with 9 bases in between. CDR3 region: CASSYSGQGNTEAFF. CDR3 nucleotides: TGTGCCAGCAGTTACTCGGGGCAGGGGAACACTGAAGCTTTCTTT.

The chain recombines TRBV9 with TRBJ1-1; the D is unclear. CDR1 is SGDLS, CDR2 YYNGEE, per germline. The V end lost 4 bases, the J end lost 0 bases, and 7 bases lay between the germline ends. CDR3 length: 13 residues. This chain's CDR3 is CASSPGMNTEAFF. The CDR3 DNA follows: TGTGCCAGCAGCCCGGGGATGAACACTGAAGCTTTCTTT. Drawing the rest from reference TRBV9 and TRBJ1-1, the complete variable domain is DSGVTQTPKHLITATGQRVTLRCSPRSGDLSVYWYQQSLDQGLQFLIQYYNGEERAKGNILERFSAQQFPDLHSELNLSSLELGDSALYFCASSPGMNTEAFFGQGTRLTVV.

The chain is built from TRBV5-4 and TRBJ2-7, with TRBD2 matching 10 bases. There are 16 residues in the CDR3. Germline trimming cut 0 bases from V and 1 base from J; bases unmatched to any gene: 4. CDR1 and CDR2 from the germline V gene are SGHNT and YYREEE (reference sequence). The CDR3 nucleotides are TGTGCCAGCAGCTTGGCTGGACTAGCGGATTCCTACGAGCAGTACTTC. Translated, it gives CASSLAGLADSYEQYF. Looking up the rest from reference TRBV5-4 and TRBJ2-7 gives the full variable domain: ETGVTQSPTHLIKTRGQQVTLRCSSQSGHNTVSWYQQALGQGPQFIFQYYREEENGRGNFPPRFSGLQFPNYSSELNVNALELDDSALYLCASSLAGLADSYEQYFGPGTRLTVT.

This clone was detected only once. The CDR3 protein is CASSLRTGFSYEQYF. Here the CDR3 DNA reads TGTGCCAGCAGTCTACGGACAGGGTTTTCCTACGAGCAGTACTTC. This chain joins TRBV27 and TRBJ2-7; 8 nucleotides line up with TRBD1. The germline CDR1 and CDR2 sequences are MNHEY and SMNVEV (reference sequence). CDR3 length: 15 amino acids. Germline trimming cut 5 bases from V and 1 base from J; bases unmatched to any gene: 7.

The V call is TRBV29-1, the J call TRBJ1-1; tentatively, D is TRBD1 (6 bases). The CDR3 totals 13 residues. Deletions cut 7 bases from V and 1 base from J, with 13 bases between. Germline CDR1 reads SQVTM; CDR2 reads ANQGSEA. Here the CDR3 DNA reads TGCAGCGCAATTCCACAGGGGAACACTGAAGCTTTCTTT. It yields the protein CSAIPQGNTEAFF.

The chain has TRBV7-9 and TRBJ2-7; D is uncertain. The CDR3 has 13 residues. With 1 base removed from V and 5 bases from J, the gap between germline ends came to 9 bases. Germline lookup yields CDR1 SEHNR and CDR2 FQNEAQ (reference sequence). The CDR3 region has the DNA TGTGCCAGCAGCTTAGGCGGTAGGAACGAGCAGTACTTC. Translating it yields CASSLGGRNEQYF.